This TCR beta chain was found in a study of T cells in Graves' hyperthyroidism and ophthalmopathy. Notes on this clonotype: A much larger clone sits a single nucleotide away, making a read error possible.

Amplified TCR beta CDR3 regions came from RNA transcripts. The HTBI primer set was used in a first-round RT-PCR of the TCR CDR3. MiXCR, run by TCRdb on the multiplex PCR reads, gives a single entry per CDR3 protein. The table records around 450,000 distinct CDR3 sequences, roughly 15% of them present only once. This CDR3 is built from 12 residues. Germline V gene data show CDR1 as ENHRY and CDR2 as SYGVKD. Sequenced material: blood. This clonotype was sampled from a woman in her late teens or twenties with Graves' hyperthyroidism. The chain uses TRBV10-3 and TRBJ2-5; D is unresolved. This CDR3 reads CAIGESSETQYF. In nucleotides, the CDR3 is TGTGCCATCGGTGAGTCGTCTGAGACCCAGTACTTC.